The sequence of this T cell receptor (beta chain) was determined in a study of blood T cell repertoires in COVID-19. Background on the study: The United States, Italy and Spain supplied acute and convalescent COVID-19 samples. T cells, B-cell-depleted T cells, or PBMCs provided the cDNA or gDNA that served as material.

As processed by the authors: By means of reference gene primer amplification, nucleated cell counts were estimated. The data were produced by immunoSEQ multiplex PCR, yet TCRdb's version contains in-frame clones alone and is incomplete. The D gene and trimming were derived from the DNA, and the V and J assignments and clone size from that table. The table lists roughly 200,000 clones, roughly 84% of them singletons. The CDR3 has 14 residues. Trimming removed 3 bases from V and 3 bases from J, with 12 bases in between. Per germline, CDR1 MGHRA and CDR2 YSYEKL. Seattle enrolled patients during active infection and tracked them longitudinally.

The clonotype comes from a woman older than 75 with COVID-19, enrolled during active disease. This chain connects TRBV4-1 to TRBJ2-7, with D possibly matching TRBD2 (6 bases). Sequencing used peripheral blood. The CDR3 sequence: CASSQGGLFYEQYF. The CDR3 coding sequence is TGCGCCAGCAGCCAGGGGGGATTGTTCTACGAGCAGTACTTC.